This TCR beta chain was observed in a study of CD8 T cells in ankylosing spondylitis. As to this clonotype: Its cognate antigen is unknown.

This CDR3 is 14 amino acids long. Trimming at V came to 6 bases and at J to 7 bases, leaving 5 bases not matched to a gene. The germline V gene has CDR1 MRHNA and CDR2 SNTAGT. Quantitative barcoded 5'-RACE was used to prepare TCR beta libraries. TCRdb re-called the 5' RACE reads with MiXCR, one entry per CDR3 protein. The sample holds nearly 350,000 distinct CDR3 sequences, roughly 14% seen once. Study-level results: Before this, some motif variants had been reported in reactive arthritis synovial fluid and blood. Significantly higher representation of disease-linked clones was reported for matched ankylosing spondylitis synovial fluid.

The sample comprised blood, either unsorted or a sorted T cell fraction (not recorded which). The gene calls are TRBV6-4 and TRBJ2-4; 11 bases align to TRBD2. The sequence was collected from a male donor with ankylosing spondylitis or in good health (not recorded which). CDR3 protein: CASRTSGSWNIQYF. DNA of the CDR3: TGTGCCAGCAGAACTAGCGGGAGTTGGAACATTCAGTACTTC.